This T cell receptor beta chain emerged from a study of blood T cells in healthy people across ages. The CDR3 spans 17 residues. V was cut by 0 bases and J by 0 bases, with 12 bases left in between. The germline V gene has CDR1 SGDLS and CDR2 YYNGEE. On this clonotype itself: Its antigen is unknown.

Points from the study as a whole: Correlation between TCR beta diversity and naive T cell percentage was strong. Reliance upon unsorted PBMCs precluded definitive naive versus antigen-experienced comparison.

It was with a sample-barcoded 5' primer and a J-beta primer mix that a second PCR of roughly 7 to 12 cycles was run. Every cDNA molecule bore a tag from a template-switch adaptor containing 12 random nucleotides. From the 5' RACE reads, TCRdb called clonotypes with MiXCR, one entry per CDR3 protein. This table has more than 1.4 million distinct CDR3 sequences, 40% to 50% appearing once. This chain links TRBV9 with TRBJ2-2, with D perhaps matching TRBD2 (5 bases). Sequencing input: blood. The sequence was collected from a young woman in good health. CDR3 DNA sequence: TGTGCCAGCAGCGTAGTTCGTGACTATGCGAACACCGGGGAGCTGTTTTTT. Translating gives CASSVVRDYANTGELFF.